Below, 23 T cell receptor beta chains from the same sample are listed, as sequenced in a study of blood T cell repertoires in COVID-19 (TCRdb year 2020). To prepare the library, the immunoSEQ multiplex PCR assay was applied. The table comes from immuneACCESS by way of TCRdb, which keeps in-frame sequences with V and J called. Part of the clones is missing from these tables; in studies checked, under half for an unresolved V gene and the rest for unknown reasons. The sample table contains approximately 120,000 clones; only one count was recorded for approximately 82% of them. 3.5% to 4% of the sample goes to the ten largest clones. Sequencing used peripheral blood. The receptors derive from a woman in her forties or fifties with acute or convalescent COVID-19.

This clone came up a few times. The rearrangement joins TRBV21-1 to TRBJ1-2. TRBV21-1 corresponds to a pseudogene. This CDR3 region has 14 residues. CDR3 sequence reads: CASSKDGNNYGYTF. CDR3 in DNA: TGTGCCAGCAGCAAAGACGGGAATAACTATGGCTACACCTTC.

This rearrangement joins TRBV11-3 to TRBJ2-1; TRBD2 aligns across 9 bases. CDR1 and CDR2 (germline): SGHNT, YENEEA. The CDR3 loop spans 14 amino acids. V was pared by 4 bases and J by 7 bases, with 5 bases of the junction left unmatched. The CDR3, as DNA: TGTGCCAGCAGCTCGCGGGAGGGAGGGAATGAGCAGTTCTTC. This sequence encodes CASSSREGGNEQFF.

CDR3 nucleotide sequence: TGTGCCAGTTCCGAGGCTAGCGGGGACTACGAGCAGTACTTC. Translating it yields CASSEASGDYEQYF. V usage is TRBV6-5 and J usage is TRBJ2-7; 9 positions agree with TRBD2. This CDR3 region has 14 residues. The germline CDR1 and CDR2 sequences are MNHEY and SVGAGI. V lost 9 bases and J lost 3; bases outside the gene matches: 9.

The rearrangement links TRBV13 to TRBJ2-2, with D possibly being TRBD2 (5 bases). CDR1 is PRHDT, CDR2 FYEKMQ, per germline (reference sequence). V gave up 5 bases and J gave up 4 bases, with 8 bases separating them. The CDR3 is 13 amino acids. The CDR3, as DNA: TGTGCCAGCAGCGAGCGGTCCACCGGGGAGCTGTTTTTT. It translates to CASSERSTGELFF.

The CDR3: CASSQRGQGARNIQYF. For the CDR3, the DNA is TGTGCCAGCAGCCAAAGGGGACAGGGGGCGCGGAACATTCAGTACTTC. This chain uses TRBV3-1 (or the pseudogene TRBV3-2) with TRBJ2-4; 12 nucleotides line up with TRBD1. Germline V lookup: CDR1 LGHDT, CDR2 YNNKEL (reference sequence). V lost 2 bases to trimming and J lost 7 bases; unmatched junction nucleotides: 6. The CDR3 sequence is 16 residues long.

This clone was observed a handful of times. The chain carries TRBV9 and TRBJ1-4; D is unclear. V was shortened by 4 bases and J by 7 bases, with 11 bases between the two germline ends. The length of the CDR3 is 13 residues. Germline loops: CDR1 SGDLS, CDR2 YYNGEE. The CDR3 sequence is CASSRGVGEKLFF. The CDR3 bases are TGTGCCAGCAGCCGCGGGGTCGGTGAAAAACTGTTTTTT.

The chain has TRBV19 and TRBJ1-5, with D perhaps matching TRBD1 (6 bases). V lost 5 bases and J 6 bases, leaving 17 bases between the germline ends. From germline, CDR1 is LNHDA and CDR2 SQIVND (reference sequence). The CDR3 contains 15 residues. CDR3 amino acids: CASSSRDIQGQPQHF. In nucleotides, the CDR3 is TGTGCCAGTAGTTCACGGGACATACAAGGTCAGCCCCAGCATTTT.

Written as DNA, the CDR3 is TGTGCCAGTAGTACGACTAGCGGGAAAGGATACGAGCAGTACTTC. Translating gives CASSTTSGKGYEQYF. The chain links TRBV19 to TRBJ2-7; 11 bases match TRBD2. J was trimmed by 4 bases and V by 4 bases; bases with no gene match: 6. The germline CDR1 and CDR2 sequences are LNHDA and SQIVND (reference sequence). The CDR3 consists of 15 residues.

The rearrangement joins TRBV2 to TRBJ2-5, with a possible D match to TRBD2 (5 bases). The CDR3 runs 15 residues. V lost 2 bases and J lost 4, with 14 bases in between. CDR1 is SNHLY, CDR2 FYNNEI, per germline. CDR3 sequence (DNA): TGTGCCAGCAGTGAACGAGTCAGCCGGGGAGAGACCCAGTACTTC. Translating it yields CASSERVSRGETQYF.

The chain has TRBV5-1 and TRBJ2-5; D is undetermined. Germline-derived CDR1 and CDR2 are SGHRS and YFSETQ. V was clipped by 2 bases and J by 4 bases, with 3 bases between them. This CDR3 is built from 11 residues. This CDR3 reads CASSFLETQYF. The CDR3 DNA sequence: TGCGCCAGCAGCTTTCTAGAGACCCAGTACTTC.

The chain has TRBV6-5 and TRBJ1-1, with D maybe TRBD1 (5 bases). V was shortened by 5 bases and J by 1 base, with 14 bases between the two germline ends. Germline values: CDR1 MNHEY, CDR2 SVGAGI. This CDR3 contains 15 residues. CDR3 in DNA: TGTGCCAGCAGTCCGTCGGACACCCCGAACACTGAAGCTTTCTTT. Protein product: CASSPSDTPNTEAFF.

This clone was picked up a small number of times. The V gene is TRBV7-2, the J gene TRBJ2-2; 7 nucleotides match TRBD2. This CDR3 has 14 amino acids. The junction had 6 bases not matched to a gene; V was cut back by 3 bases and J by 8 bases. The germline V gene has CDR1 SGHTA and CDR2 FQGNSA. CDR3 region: CASSLGGSLGELFF. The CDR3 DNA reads TGTGCCAGCAGCTTGGGAGGGAGTTTAGGGGAGCTGTTTTTT. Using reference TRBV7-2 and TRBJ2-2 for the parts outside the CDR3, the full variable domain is GAGVSQSPSNKVTEKGKDVELRCDPISGHTALYWYRQSLGQGLEFLIYFQGNSAPDKSGLPSDRFSAERTGGSVSTLTIQRTQQEDSAVYLCASSLGGSLGELFFGEGSRLTVL.

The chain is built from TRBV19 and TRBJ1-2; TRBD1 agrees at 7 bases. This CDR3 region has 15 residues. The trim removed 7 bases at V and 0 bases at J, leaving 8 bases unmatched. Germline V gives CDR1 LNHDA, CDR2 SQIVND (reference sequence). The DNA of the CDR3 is TGTGCCAGTAAAGACAGGGCCGGGTCTAACTATGGCTACACCTTC. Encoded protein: CASKDRAGSNYGYTF. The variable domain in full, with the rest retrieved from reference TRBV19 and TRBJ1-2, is DGGITQSPKYLFRKEGQNVTLSCEQNLNHDAMYWYRQDPGQGLRLIYYSQIVNDFQKGDIAEGYSVSREKKESFPLTVTSAQKNPTAFYLCASKDRAGSNYGYTFGSGTRLTVV.

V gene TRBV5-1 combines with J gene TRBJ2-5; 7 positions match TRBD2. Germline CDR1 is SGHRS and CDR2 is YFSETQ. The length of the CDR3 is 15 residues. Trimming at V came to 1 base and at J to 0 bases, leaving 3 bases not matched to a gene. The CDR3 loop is CASSLSGVNQETQYF. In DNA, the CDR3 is TGCGCCAGCAGCTTGAGCGGGGTGAACCAAGAGACCCAGTACTTC.

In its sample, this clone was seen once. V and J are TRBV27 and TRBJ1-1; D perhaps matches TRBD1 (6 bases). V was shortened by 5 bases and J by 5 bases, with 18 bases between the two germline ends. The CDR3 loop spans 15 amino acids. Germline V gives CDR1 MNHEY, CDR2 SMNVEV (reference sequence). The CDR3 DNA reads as TGTGCCAGCAGTCCACGAAGGGGGAAGGGGACTGAAGCTTTCTTT. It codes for CASSPRRGKGTEAFF.

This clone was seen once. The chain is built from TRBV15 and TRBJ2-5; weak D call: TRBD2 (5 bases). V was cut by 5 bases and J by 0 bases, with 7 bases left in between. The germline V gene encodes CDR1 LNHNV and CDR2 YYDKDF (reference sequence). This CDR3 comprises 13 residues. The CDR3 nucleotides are TGTGCCACCAGCTCGGGGTACCAAGAGACCCAGTACTTC. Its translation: CATSSGYQETQYF.

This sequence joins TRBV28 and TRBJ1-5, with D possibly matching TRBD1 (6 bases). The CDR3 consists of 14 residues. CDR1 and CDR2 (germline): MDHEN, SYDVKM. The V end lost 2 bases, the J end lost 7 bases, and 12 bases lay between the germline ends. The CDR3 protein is CASSLTRGAQPQHF. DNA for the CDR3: TGTGCCAGCAGTTTAACCAGGGGCGCGCAGCCCCAGCATTTT.

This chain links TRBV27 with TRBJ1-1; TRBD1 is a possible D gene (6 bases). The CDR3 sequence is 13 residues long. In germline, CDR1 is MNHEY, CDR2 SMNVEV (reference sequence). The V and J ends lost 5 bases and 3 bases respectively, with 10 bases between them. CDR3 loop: CASSRGFDTEAFF. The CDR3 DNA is TGTGCCAGCAGTAGGGGGTTTGACACTGAAGCTTTCTTT.

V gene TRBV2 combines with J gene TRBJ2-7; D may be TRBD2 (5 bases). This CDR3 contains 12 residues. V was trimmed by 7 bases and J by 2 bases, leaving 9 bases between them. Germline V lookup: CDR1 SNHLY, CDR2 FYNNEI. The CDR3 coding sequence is TGTGCCAGCAAAGCGGACCCCTACGAGCAGTACTTC. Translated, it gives CASKADPYEQYF.

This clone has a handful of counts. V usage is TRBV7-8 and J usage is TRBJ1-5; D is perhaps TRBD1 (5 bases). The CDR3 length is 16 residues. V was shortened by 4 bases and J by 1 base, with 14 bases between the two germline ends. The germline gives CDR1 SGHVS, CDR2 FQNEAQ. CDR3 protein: CASSSVGGLSNQPQHF. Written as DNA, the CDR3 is TGTGCCAGCAGCTCAGTGGGGGGACTAAGCAATCAGCCCCAGCATTTT.

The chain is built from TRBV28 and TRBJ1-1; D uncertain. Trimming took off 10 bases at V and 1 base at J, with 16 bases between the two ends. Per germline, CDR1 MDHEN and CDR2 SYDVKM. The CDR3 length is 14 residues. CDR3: CATCRDNGNTEAFF. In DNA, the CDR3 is TGTGCCACCTGCCGGGATAATGGGAACACTGAAGCTTTCTTT.

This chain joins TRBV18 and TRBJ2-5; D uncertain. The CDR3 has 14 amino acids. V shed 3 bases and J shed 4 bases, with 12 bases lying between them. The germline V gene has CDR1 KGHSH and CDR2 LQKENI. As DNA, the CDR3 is TGTGCCAGCTCACCTGATATGCGTTTAGAGACCCAGTACTTC. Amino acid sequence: CASSPDMRLETQYF. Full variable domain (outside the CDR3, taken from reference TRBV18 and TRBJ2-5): NAGVMQNPRHLVRRRGQEARLRCSPMKGHSHVYWYRQLPEEGLKFMVYLQKENIIDESGMPKERFSAEFPKEGPSILRIQQVVRGDSAAYFCASSPDMRLETQYFGPGTRLLVL.

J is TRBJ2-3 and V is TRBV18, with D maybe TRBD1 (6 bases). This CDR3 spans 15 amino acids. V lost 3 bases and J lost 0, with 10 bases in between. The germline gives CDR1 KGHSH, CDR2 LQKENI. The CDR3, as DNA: TGTGCCAGCTCACCGTACAGGGCGAGCACAGATACGCAGTATTTT. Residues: CASSPYRASTDTQYF.